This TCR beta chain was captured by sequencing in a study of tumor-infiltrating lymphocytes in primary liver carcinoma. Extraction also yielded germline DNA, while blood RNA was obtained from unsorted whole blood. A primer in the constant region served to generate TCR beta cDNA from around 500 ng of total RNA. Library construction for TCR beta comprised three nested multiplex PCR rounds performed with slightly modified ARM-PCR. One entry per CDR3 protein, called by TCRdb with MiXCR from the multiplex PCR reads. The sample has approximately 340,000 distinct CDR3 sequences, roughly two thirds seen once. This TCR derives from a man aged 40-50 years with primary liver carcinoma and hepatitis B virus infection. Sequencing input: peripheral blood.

In DNA, the CDR3 is TGTGCCAGCATCCCCGCGCCGGGGGCTAATGAAAAACTGTTTTTT. Translated: CASIPAPGANEKLFF. The chain combines TRBV7-9 with TRBJ1-4, with D possibly being TRBD1 (5 bases). The V end lost 7 bases, the J end lost 3 bases, and 15 bases lay between the germline ends. This CDR3 has 15 amino acids. Germline CDR1 and CDR2: SEHNR and FQNEAQ (reference sequence).